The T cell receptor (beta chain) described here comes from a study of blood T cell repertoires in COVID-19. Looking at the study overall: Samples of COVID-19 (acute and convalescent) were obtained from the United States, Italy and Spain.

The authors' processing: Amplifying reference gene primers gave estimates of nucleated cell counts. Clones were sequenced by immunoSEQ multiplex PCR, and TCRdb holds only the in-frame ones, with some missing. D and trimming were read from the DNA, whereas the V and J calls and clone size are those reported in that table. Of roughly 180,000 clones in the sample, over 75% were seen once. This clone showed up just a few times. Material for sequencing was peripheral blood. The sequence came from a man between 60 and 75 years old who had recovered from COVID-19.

CDR3 DNA: TGTGCCAGCAGTTTAGGGTCCGGCGGGGAGCTGTTTTTT. Its translation: CASSLGSGGELFF. This rearrangement joins TRBV12-3 or TRBV12-4 to TRBJ2-2; D gene ambiguous. V was trimmed by 1 base and J by 7 bases, leaving 7 bases between them. CDR3 length: 13 amino acids.